This T cell receptor beta chain was obtained from a study of blood T cell repertoires in COVID-19. Authors' analysis steps: Amplification with reference gene primers provided the estimates of nucleated cell counts. TCRdb's table, derived via immunoSEQ multiplex PCR, lists solely in-frame clones and lacks some. Clonal size and the V and J genes are those of that table, whereas D and trimming came from the DNA. The sample yields approximately 200,000 clones, 70% to 90% seen once. The V end was cut by 0 bases, the J end by 1 base, with 14 bases between. This CDR3 has 16 residues. Per the germline V gene, CDR1 is SGHNT and CDR2 is YYREEE (reference sequence).

The gene calls are TRBV5-4 and TRBJ2-7; a weak D match, TRBD2 (7 bases). The sequenced material came from peripheral blood. The origin of this receptor is a man between 45 and 60 years old who had recovered from COVID-19. The CDR3 nucleotides read TGTGCCAGCAGCTTGGGGGGGGGCTCCAAGTCCTACGAGCAGTACTTC. It codes for CASSLGGGSKSYEQYF.